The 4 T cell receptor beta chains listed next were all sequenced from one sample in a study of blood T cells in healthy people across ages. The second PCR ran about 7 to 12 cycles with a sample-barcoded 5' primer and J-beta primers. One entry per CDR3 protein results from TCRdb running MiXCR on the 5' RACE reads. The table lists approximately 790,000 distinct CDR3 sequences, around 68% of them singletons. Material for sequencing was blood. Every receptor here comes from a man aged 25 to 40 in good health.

The chain's CDR3 is CASSLVPQQAGGANVLTF. CDR3 bases: TGTGCCAGCAGCTTAGTCCCACAACAAGCGGGGGGGGCCAACGTCCTGACTTTC. The V and J genes are TRBV5-4 and TRBJ2-6; 7 bases are shared with TRBD2. The junction had 12 bases not matched to a gene; V was cut back by 2 bases and J by 4 bases. This CDR3 region has 18 residues. In germline, CDR1 is SGHNT, CDR2 YYREEE (reference sequence).

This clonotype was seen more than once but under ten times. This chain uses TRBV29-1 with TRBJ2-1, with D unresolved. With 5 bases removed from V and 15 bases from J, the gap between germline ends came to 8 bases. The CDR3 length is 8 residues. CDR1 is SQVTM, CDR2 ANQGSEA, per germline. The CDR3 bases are TGCAGCGTTTCAGGTCGGTTCTTC. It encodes CSVSGRFF.

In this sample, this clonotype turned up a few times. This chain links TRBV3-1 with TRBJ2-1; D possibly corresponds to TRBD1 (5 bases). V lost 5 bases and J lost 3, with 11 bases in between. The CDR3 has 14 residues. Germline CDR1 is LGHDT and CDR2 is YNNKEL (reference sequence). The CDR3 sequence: CASSTTGVYNEQFF. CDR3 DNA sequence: TGTGCCAGCAGCACTACAGGAGTCTACAATGAGCAGTTCTTC.

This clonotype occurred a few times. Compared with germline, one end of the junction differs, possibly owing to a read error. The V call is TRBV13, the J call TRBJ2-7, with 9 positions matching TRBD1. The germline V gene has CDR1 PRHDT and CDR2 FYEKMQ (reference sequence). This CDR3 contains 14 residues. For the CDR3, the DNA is TGCGCCAGCAGTCCCGGACAGGGGAACTACGAGCAGTACTTC. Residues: CASSPGQGNYEQYF.